The 22 T cell receptor beta chains presented below share a single source sample, sequenced in a study of early T cells in non-severe SARS-CoV-2 infection. TCRdb re-called the 5' RACE reads through MiXCR, storing one row per CDR3 protein. In the table there are approximately 75,000 distinct CDR3 sequences, more than 14% of which are singletons. The sequencing here drew on whole blood, taken at baseline. These receptors all come from an adult who was a healthcare worker with PCR-confirmed SARS-CoV-2 infection or an uninfected control (not recorded which).

This clonotype was seen a few times. V usage is TRBV7-3 and J usage is TRBJ2-3; 10 bases fit TRBD2. The germline gives CDR1 SGHTA, CDR2 FQGTGA. The CDR3 consists of 16 residues. V was clipped by 4 bases and J by 6 bases; unmatched bases: 10. As DNA, the CDR3 is TGTGCCAGCAGCTGGAGCGGGAGGGCAGGGGCGGATACGCAGTATTTT. Amino acid sequence: CASSWSGRAGADTQYF.

This clonotype has at least ten counts. The J gene is TRBJ1-5, the V gene TRBV6-6; 7 nucleotides agree with TRBD1. Germline V gene sequence: CDR1 MNHNY, CDR2 SVGAGI (reference sequence). The junction had 8 bases not matched to a gene; V was cut back by 2 bases and J by 7 bases. The CDR3 spans 15 residues. CDR3 sequence (DNA): TGTGCCAGCAGTTACCCAGGGGGATCTGGCCAGCCCCAGCATTTT. Translating gives CASSYPGGSGQPQHF.

This clonotype was found a few times. This chain links TRBV7-9 with TRBJ2-3; 13 bases match TRBD2. Germline V gene lookup returns CDR1 SEHNR and CDR2 FQNEAQ (reference sequence). Unmatched junction bases numbered 17, after V lost 5 bases and J lost 6 bases. This CDR3 is built from 19 residues. The CDR3 region is CASSPGTSGNPTAWDTQYF. CDR3 DNA: TGTGCCAGCAGCCCCGGGACTAGCGGGAACCCGACGGCATGGGATACGCAGTATTTT.

This clonotype was recorded a few times. This chain links TRBV2 with TRBJ2-7; TRBD2 matches 7 bases. The trim removed 7 bases at V and 0 bases at J, leaving 9 bases unmatched. The CDR3 is 15 residues long. From germline, CDR1 is SNHLY and CDR2 FYNNEI. CDR3 sequence reads: CASIREAGASYEQYF. CDR3 nucleotide sequence: TGTGCCAGCATCCGGGAGGCCGGAGCCTCCTACGAGCAGTACTTC.

V usage is TRBV5-1 and J usage is TRBJ1-2; tentatively, D is TRBD1 (6 bases). The ends were cut back, 4 bases at V and 4 bases at J, with 11 bases in the middle. Germline lookup yields CDR1 SGHRS and CDR2 YFSETQ. This CDR3 region has 13 residues. The CDR3 here is CASSPDRFYGYTF. For the CDR3, the DNA is TGCGCCAGCAGCCCCGACAGGTTCTATGGCTACACCTTC.

The chain employs TRBV18 and TRBJ2-7; 13 bases are shared with TRBD2. The V gene's germline CDR1 is KGHSH and CDR2 LQKENI. With 3 bases clipped from V and 6 bases from J, the junction kept 5 bases outside the gene matches. The CDR3 covers 15 residues. The CDR3 reads CASSPGLAGTPEQYF. The DNA of the CDR3 is TGTGCCAGCTCACCGGGACTAGCGGGAACACCCGAGCAGTACTTC.

This clonotype occurred many times. The V and J genes are TRBV28 and TRBJ2-5; no clear D gene. The CDR3 length is 14 residues. CDR1 is MDHEN and CDR2 is SYDVKM in the germline V gene. Between the trimmed V and J ends, which lost 5 bases and 5 bases, there was a span of 15 bases. The CDR3 region has the DNA TGTGCCAGCAGTCCGAACCTATCGACCGAGACCCAGTACTTC. As protein: CASSPNLSTETQYF.

The chain has TRBV28 and TRBJ2-7, with a possible D match to TRBD1 (6 bases). Looked up from germline, CDR1 is MDHEN and CDR2 is SYDVKM. CDR3 size: 16 residues. Trimming took off 6 bases at V and 0 bases at J, with 18 bases between the two ends. CDR3 bases: TGTGCCAGCAGCTATTCCCGGGACATAATCTCCTACGAGCAGTACTTC. Its translation is CASSYSRDIISYEQYF.

This clonotype was counted only a few times. This chain links TRBV28 with TRBJ1-4; 8 bases align to TRBD1. Losses at the gene ends were 4 bases for V and 6 bases for J; bases not matched to a gene: 10. CDR3 size: 16 residues. The germline CDR1 and CDR2 sequences are MDHEN and SYDVKM. In DNA, the CDR3 is TGTGCCAGCAGTTCAGGACAGGGCAGGGGGCATGAAAAACTGTTTTTT. It yields the protein CASSSGQGRGHEKLFF.

The gene calls are TRBV20-1 and TRBJ2-7; D perhaps matches TRBD2 (6 bases). V lost 4 bases, J lost 2 bases, and 12 bases lay in between. The germline V gene encodes CDR1 DFQATT and CDR2 SNEGSKA (reference sequence). The CDR3 is made up of 13 amino acids. For the CDR3, the DNA is TGCAGTGCTACCGGGACTGACACCTACGAGCAGTACTTC. Translation: CSATGTDTYEQYF.

This clonotype was seen only a few times. This sequence joins TRBV3-1 and TRBJ2-5; D unresolved. The CDR3 has 12 residues. Trimming stripped 1 base from V and 6 bases from J, with 6 bases between. Germline lookup yields CDR1 LGHDT and CDR2 YNNKEL (reference sequence). The CDR3 DNA reads as TGTGCCAGCAGCCAAGTCATGAAGACCCAGTACTTC. It encodes CASSQVMKTQYF.

There are a few counts of this clonotype. This sequence joins TRBV7-2 and TRBJ2-1, with D possibly matching TRBD2 (5 bases). CDR3 length: 15 residues. Germline CDR1 reads SGHTA; CDR2 reads FQGNSA. The V end lost 3 bases, the J end lost 0 bases, and 9 bases lay between the germline ends. The CDR3 DNA reads TGTGCCAGCAGCTTGCGGGCGGGCTCCTACAATGAGCAGTTCTTC. Residues: CASSLRAGSYNEQFF.

This sequence joins TRBV6-5 and TRBJ2-3, with D perhaps assigned TRBD1 or TRBD2 (5 bases each). The CDR3 is 13 amino acids. The germline CDR1 and CDR2 sequences are MNHEY and SVGAGI. Trimming cost V 6 bases and J 6 bases, with 13 bases left between them. Written as DNA, the CDR3 is TGTGCCAGCAGCCGGGACCCCCCGGATACGCAGTATTTT. Protein sequence: CASSRDPPDTQYF.

This sequence joins TRBV6-5 and TRBJ2-3, with TRBD2 identical over 11 bases. Trimming at V came to 6 bases and at J to 2 bases, leaving 7 bases not matched to a gene. The CDR3 extends over 16 amino acids. CDR1 and CDR2 (germline): MNHEY, SVGAGI. CDR3 sequence: CASRHGTSGLTDTQYF. CDR3 nucleotide sequence: TGTGCCAGCAGGCACGGGACTAGCGGACTCACAGATACGCAGTATTTT.

This chain connects TRBV7-8 to TRBJ2-1; D is undetermined. The CDR3 totals 13 residues. CDR1 is SGHVS and CDR2 is FQNEAQ in the germline V gene. Trimming removed 5 bases at V and 4 bases at J, with 9 bases between. CDR3 in DNA: TGTGCCAGCAGCGTTCTCCTGTACAATGAGCAGTTCTTC. Its protein product is CASSVLLYNEQFF.

This clonotype came up many times. V gene TRBV28 combines with J gene TRBJ1-1; no clear D. Germline CDR1 and CDR2: MDHEN and SYDVKM. Trimming left V 5 bases short and J 12 bases short, with 7 bases between. This CDR3 spans 9 amino acids. The CDR3: CASSPPPFF. CDR3 in DNA: TGTGCCAGCAGTCCCCCCCCTTTCTTT.

This clonotype appeared many times. The chain uses TRBV11-2 and TRBJ2-6, with 12 positions matching TRBD1. Germline CDR1 SGHAT, CDR2 FQNNGV. The CDR3 is 18 amino acids. Germline trimming cut 4 bases from V and 5 bases from J; bases unmatched to any gene: 9. CDR3 coding DNA: TGTGCCAGCAGCTCGGCCGGGACAGGGGGCTTTAGGGCCAACGTCCTGACTTTC. The encoded protein is CASSSAGTGGFRANVLTF.

This clonotype was detected only a few times. The rearrangement joins TRBV7-9 to TRBJ2-3; D possibly corresponds to TRBD2 (6 bases). The V end lost 5 bases, the J end lost 0 bases, and 18 bases lay between the germline ends. The germline CDR1 and CDR2 sequences are SEHNR and FQNEAQ (reference sequence). The CDR3 is 17 residues long. CDR3: CASSRESGGGSTDTQYF. The CDR3, as DNA: TGTGCCAGCAGCCGAGAATCCGGAGGAGGGAGCACAGATACGCAGTATTTT.

This clonotype appeared many times. This chain joins TRBV7-7 and TRBJ2-5; 7 bases align to TRBD2. Germline V lookup: CDR1 SSHAT, CDR2 FNYEAQ (reference sequence). The CDR3 has 15 amino acids. Losses at the gene ends were 6 bases for V and 5 bases for J; bases not matched to a gene: 12. Written as DNA, the CDR3 is TGTGCCAGCAGTCCCGGAGCGGGGCCGGTGGAGACCCAGTACTTC. Translation gives CASSPGAGPVETQYF.

This clonotype was seen a handful of times. This sequence joins TRBV29-1 and TRBJ2-1, with a weak D call TRBD2 (6 bases). Germline CDR1 SQVTM, CDR2 ANQGSEA. The CDR3 extends over 15 amino acids. The V end was cut by 4 bases, the J end by 7 bases, with 20 bases between. CDR3 in amino acids: CSVAFAGRLPNEQFF. The CDR3 coding sequence is TGCAGCGTTGCATTCGCGGGAAGATTGCCGAATGAGCAGTTCTTC.

The chain is built from TRBV28 and TRBJ2-1; 13 bases align to TRBD2. V dropped 2 bases and J dropped 10; count of bases not matched to a gene: 5. Germline CDR1 and CDR2: MDHEN and SYDVKM. There are 15 residues in the CDR3. CDR3 DNA sequence: TGTGCCAGCAGTTTAAGGACTAGCGGGAGTGGCGAGCAGTTCTTC. Its protein product is CASSLRTSGSGEQFF.

This chain links TRBV28 with TRBJ2-4, with a tentative D call TRBD1 (5 bases). This CDR3 spans 15 amino acids. CDR1 and CDR2 (germline): MDHEN, SYDVKM. Trimming pared 1 base from V and 5 bases from J, leaving 12 bases between. This chain's CDR3 is CASSLLGRDENIQYF. In nucleotides, the CDR3 is TGTGCCAGCAGTTTATTGGGGCGCGACGAAAACATTCAGTACTTC.